This is a list of T cell receptor beta chains from one sample in a study of blood T cell repertoires in COVID-19. Libraries were prepared by immunoSEQ multiplex PCR; TCRdb keeps only in-frame clonotypes and omits some of them. Here the sample spans approximately 71,000 clones, more than 70% being singletons. Sequenced sample: peripheral blood. All receptors come from a man aged 50-60 years with acute or convalescent COVID-19. Each CDR3 is given with its conserved first and last residue. D genes are given only for firm matches. The listing skips clone size in some rows; elsewhere it reads once, few, many or a size class.

TRBV10-3	NA	TRBD1	TRBJ2-7	TGTGCCATCAAGGGCCAGGGGGACGACGAGCAGTACTTC	CAIKGQGDDEQYF
TRBV19	NA	NA	TRBJ1-2	TGTGCCAGTAGTACAACTGAAACTAACTATGGCTACACCTTC	CASSTTETNYGYTF
TRBV2	NA	NA	TRBJ1-1	TGTGCCAGCAGTGAGCTCAGGGCGAACACTGAAGCTTTCTTT	CASSELRANTEAFF
TRBV18	NA	NA	TRBJ2-7	TGTGCCAGCTCACCACAGACCCTCTGGGACAAACCCTACGAGCAGTACTTC	CASSPQTLWDKPYEQYF
TRBV2	NA	NA	TRBJ2-2	TGTGCCAGCAGATTAAGCGGGTCGGGCACCGGGGAGCTGTTTTTT	CASRLSGSGTGELFF
TRBV11-2	NA	NA	TRBJ2-4	TGTGCCAGCAGCTTACCGCGAAGGGGGATTTTTATTCAGTACTTC	CASSLPRRGIFIQYF
TRBV7-8	NA	TRBD1	TRBJ1-6	TGTGCCAGCAGCTTCGACCAAGGGACAGGGGCCAATTCACCCCTCCACTTT	CASSFDQGTGANSPLHF
TRBV9	NA	TRBD1	TRBJ1-1	TGTGCCAGCAGCGGTTCCAGGGGGCCCACTGAAGCTTTCTTT	CASSGSRGPTEAFF
TRBV2	once	TRBD2	TRBJ2-7	TGTGCCAGCAGTGAAAGTAGCGGGGGCTACGAGCAGTACTTC	CASSESSGGYEQYF
TRBV24-1	NA	NA	TRBJ1-1	TGTGCCACCAGTGATCCCATGTCCACTGAAGCTTTCTTT	CATSDPMSTEAFF
TRBV7-8	NA	TRBD1	TRBJ1-4	TGTGCCAGCAGCACTGGACAGGGAGAAAAACTGTTTTTT	CASSTGQGEKLFF
TRBV5-5	NA	NA	TRBJ1-2	TGTGCCAGCAGCTTGCACAGGACGGGTGGCGGCTACACCTTC	CASSLHRTGGGYTF
TRBV27	NA	TRBD1	TRBJ2-3	TGTGCCAGCAGTTTATCCGGAGGACAGGGGGATTCGGATACGCAGTATTTT	CASSLSGGQGDSDTQYF
TRBV6-5	NA	NA	TRBJ1-5	TGTGCCAGCATTCGCGGTCAGCCCCAGCATTTT	CASIRGQPQHF
TRBV3-1/TRBV3-2	many	NA	TRBJ2-1	TGTGCCAGCAGCCAACCGACGGGGGGCCGCTACAATGAGCAGTTCTTC	CASSQPTGGRYNEQFF
TRBV28	NA	NA	TRBJ2-3	TGTGCCAGCAGTTTCACTAGCGGCCCAGGGGGTAGCACAGATACGCAGTATTTT	CASSFTSGPGGSTDTQYF
TRBV30	NA	NA	TRBJ2-5	TGTGCCTGGGGGGGTGCAGGCGGGGAGACCCAGTACTTC	CAWGGAGGETQYF
TRBV11-3	once	NA	TRBJ2-1	TGTGCCAGCAGCTTCAGGGCGCCGTACAGCAATGAGCAGTTCTTC	CASSFRAPYSNEQFF
TRBV27	NA	NA	TRBJ2-7	TGTGCCAGCAGTTTGTTAGAGAGTCGGGGGTCGTACGAGCAGTACTTC	CASSLLESRGSYEQYF
TRBV2	NA	TRBD1	TRBJ2-7	TGTGCCAGCAGTGACGTGGCAGGGGGCTACGAGCAGTACTTC	CASSDVAGGYEQYF
TRBV5-4	NA	TRBD2	TRBJ2-5	TGTGCCAGCAGCTTGGCCGGAACTAGCGAACAAGAGACCCAGTACTTC	CASSLAGTSEQETQYF
TRBV21-1	NA	NA	TRBJ2-3	TGTGCCAGCCCTCAGCGGGAGGGAGCAGATACGCAGTATTTT	CASPQREGADTQYF
TRBV6-6	NA	TRBD2	TRBJ2-7	TGTGCCAGCAGTTACCCCCCTGGCGGGAGATCCTACGAGCAGTACTTC	CASSYPPGGRSYEQYF
TRBV4-1	NA	TRBD1	TRBJ2-1	TGCGCCAGCAGCCAAGGACAGGGGAGCGAGCAGTTCTTC	CASSQGQGSEQFF
TRBV24-1	NA	NA	TRBJ1-1	TGTGCCACCAGTGAAGAAGGAGGGGAAGCTTTCTTT	CATSEEGGEAFF
TRBV25-1	NA	NA	TRBJ1-1	TGTGCCAGCAGTGCCAGCGCGTATGAAGCTTTCTTT	CASSASAYEAFF
TRBV7-9	NA	NA	TRBJ1-6	TGTGCCAGCAGCTTCGGACTGGGAAATTCACCCCTCCACTTT	CASSFGLGNSPLHF
TRBV4-1	NA	TRBD1	TRBJ1-5	TGCGCCAGCAGCCAAAAATCAGGGGGTCAGCCCCAGCATTTT	CASSQKSGGQPQHF
TRBV4-1	NA	TRBD2	TRBJ2-5	TGCGCCAGCAGCGCGACGGGACTAGCGGGGGAAGAGACCCAGTACTTC	CASSATGLAGEETQYF
TRBV7-9	once	NA	TRBJ2-7	TGTGCCAGCAGCGCCGGGACACCATCCTACGAGCAGTACTTC	CASSAGTPSYEQYF
TRBV30	NA	TRBD2	TRBJ2-7	TGTGCCTGGACACGGGGGGGCCGTAACTACGAGCAGTACTTC	CAWTRGGRNYEQYF
TRBV27	NA	TRBD1	TRBJ1-6	TGTGCCAGCAGACGGACAGGATCGTCTGTCCCACCCCTCCACTTT	CASRRTGSSVPPLHF
TRBV5-6	NA	TRBD2	TRBJ2-7	TGTGCCAGCAGCTTGGAGGGACTAGTCTACGAGCAGTACTTC	CASSLEGLVYEQYF
TRBV16	once	TRBD1	TRBJ1-1	TGTGCCAGCAGCCAATTGGGGACAGGGGGGGACACTGAAGCTTTCTTT	CASSQLGTGGDTEAFF
TRBV6-5	NA	TRBD2	TRBJ2-1	TGTGCCAGCAGTTACCAAGCGGGAGGAAGAAATGAGCAGTTCTTC	CASSYQAGGRNEQFF
TRBV9	NA	TRBD1	TRBJ2-3	TGTGCCAGCAGCGTAGAGGGACAGCTAGATACGCAGTATTTT	CASSVEGQLDTQYF
TRBV5-1	once	TRBD2	TRBJ2-1	TGCGCCAGCAGCTTGTGGGGTAGCGGGAGAGGGTACAATGAGCAGTTCTTC	CASSLWGSGRGYNEQFF
TRBV6-1	NA	NA	TRBJ2-1	TGTGCCAGCAGTGATCGTGGCGGGACCTCCTACAATGAGCAGTTCTTC	CASSDRGGTSYNEQFF
TRBV5-8	NA	NA	TRBJ1-5	TGTGCCAGCAGCTTGGCTCTCGGAGCTGTCAATCAGCCCCAGCATTTT	CASSLALGAVNQPQHF
TRBV6-5	NA	TRBD1	TRBJ1-1	TGTGCCAGCAGTTACAGGACAGGGGCGGCCCAAGCTTTCTTT	CASSYRTGAAQAFF
TRBV12-3/TRBV12-4	NA	TRBD2	TRBJ2-1	TGTGCCAGCAGTATTGGGGGGGTTACGGAGCAGTTCTTC	CASSIGGVTEQFF
TRBV5-1	NA	NA	TRBJ2-2	TGCGCCAGCAGCTTGAGGACCGGGGGGCCGAACACCGGGGAGCTGTTTTTT	CASSLRTGGPNTGELFF
TRBV28	once	NA	TRBJ1-5	TGTGCCAGCAGTTTCAGGGTTTATCAGCCCCAGCATTTT	CASSFRVYQPQHF
TRBV28	NA	TRBD2	TRBJ2-1	TGTGCCAGCAGTCAGACTAGCGGGTCCTCCTACAATGAGCAGTTCTTC	CASSQTSGSSYNEQFF
TRBV9	NA	TRBD1	TRBJ2-2	TGTGCCAGCAGCGTAAAAGGGACAGAGGATCGGGAGCTGTTTTTT	CASSVKGTEDRELFF
TRBV6-5	NA	TRBD1	TRBJ1-1	TGTGCCAGCAGTTCCCCGGGACAGGGTGTCACTGAAGCTTTCTTT	CASSSPGQGVTEAFF
TRBV11-2	once	NA	TRBJ2-3	TGTGCCAGCAGCTTAGGTCGACTAGTGGGACCAACAGATACGCAGTATTTT	CASSLGRLVGPTDTQYF
TRBV10-3	NA	TRBD2	TRBJ2-2	TGTGCCATCAGAGCCGGGACTAGCGGGAGTCCCGGGGAGCTGTTTTTT	CAIRAGTSGSPGELFF
TRBV5-4	once	TRBD1	TRBJ1-5	TGTGCCAGCAGCCTAACGACAGGGGATAGCAATCAGCCCCAGCATTTT	CASSLTTGDSNQPQHF
TRBV10-3	NA	TRBD1	TRBJ1-1	TGTGCCATCAGTGAGCCCGATCGGACAGGGGGCAAGAACACTGAAGCTTTCTTT	CAISEPDRTGGKNTEAFF
TRBV10-1	NA	NA	TRBJ2-2	TGCGCCAGCAGTGGAACCGATTACAGGGACGCGAACACCGGGGAGCTGTTTTTT	CASSGTDYRDANTGELFF
TRBV2	NA	TRBD2	TRBJ2-4	TGTGCCAGCAAGAGGACTAGCTGGCACATTCAGTACTTC	CASKRTSWHIQYF